This TCR beta chain was observed in a study of cytomegalovirus exposure and HLA in healthy donors. About this clone: What it binds is not known.

PCR primers comprised 60 Vbeta and 13 Jbeta primers. TCRdb's copy holds only in-frame clones and misses some; the assay was immunoSEQ multiplex PCR. The specimen's table records about 130,000 clones. General study results and limits: It was reported that TCR beta sequences correctly inferred the HLA-A and HLA-B alleles for most subjects.

Sequenced: PBMCs. This clonotype was sampled from a woman aged 40 to 50 in good health and CMV-seropositive.

CDR3 bases: TGTGCCAGCTCGGGGGTGGCTGGGGAGACCCAGTACTTC. It is translated as CASSGVAGETQYF. This chain uses TRBV7-3 with TRBJ2-5, with TRBD2 as a possible D gene (6 bases). CDR1 and CDR2 from the germline V gene are SGHTA and FQGTGA. Trimming cost V 8 bases and J 5 bases, with 15 bases left between them. The CDR3 covers 13 residues.